The 9 T cell receptor beta chains below were found in one sample sequenced in a study of T cells in Graves' hyperthyroidism and ophthalmopathy (dated by TCRdb to between 2017 and 2020). The method was multiplex PCR. The instrument was an Illumina HiSeq 2000. The TCR beta CDR3 regions were amplified from RNA transcripts. The first round of RT-PCR for the TCR CDR3 was performed with the HTBI primer set and the Qiagen OneStep RT-PCR kit. TCRdb redid the processing of the public reads, applying fastp at Q25 and MiXCR, and retained in-frame beta chains. CDR3 protein duplicates are merged, each entry listing the most common genes and DNA. This sample is represented by about 350,000 distinct CDR3 sequences; less than 20% of them were singletons. Around 15% of the sample is held by the ten biggest clonotypes. The sequencing input was blood. The receptors were gathered from a woman in her forties with Graves' ophthalmopathy.

This chain connects TRBV5-1 to TRBJ2-7; D is possibly TRBD2 (6 bases). V lost 6 bases and J 3 bases, leaving 13 bases between the germline ends. The CDR3 extends over 13 amino acids. Germline V gene data show CDR1 as SGHRS and CDR2 as YFSETQ. The CDR3: CASMAGGNYEQYF. Written as DNA, the CDR3 is TGCGCCAGCATGGCTGGAGGGAACTACGAGCAGTACTTC.

The sample holds many counts of this clonotype. The CDR3 coding sequence is TGCAGTGCTAGATCCGTAGGGTCCGGCACTGTAGGAAACACCATATATTTT. It yields the protein CSARSVGSGTVGNTIYF. J is TRBJ1-3 and V is TRBV20-1; D not resolved. Germline values: CDR1 DFQATT, CDR2 SNEGSKA (reference sequence). The CDR3 consists of 17 residues. V shed 2 bases and J shed 4 bases, with 21 bases lying between them.

This clonotype was observed many times. The chain carries TRBV6-1 and TRBJ2-3, with D unclear. Germline-derived CDR1 and CDR2 are MNHNS and SASEGT. This CDR3 spans 15 amino acids. The V end was cut by 8 bases, the J end by 2 bases, with 17 bases between. CDR3 protein: CASQDVQAHTDTQYF. In DNA, the CDR3 is TGTGCCAGCCAGGATGTCCAGGCCCACACAGATACGCAGTATTTT.

This clonotype has ten or more counts. The chain joins TRBV10-3 to TRBJ2-5; D is possibly TRBD2 (5 bases). V was trimmed by 4 bases and J by 3 bases, leaving 9 bases between them. The CDR3 covers 13 residues. The germline CDR1 and CDR2 sequences are ENHRY and SYGVKD. CDR3 loop: CAISAQTKETQYF. CDR3 nucleotide sequence: TGTGCCATCAGTGCACAGACTAAAGAGACCCAGTACTTC.

This clonotype has at least ten counts. The rearrangement links TRBV6-2 or TRBV6-3 to TRBJ1-1; D might be TRBD1 (5 bases). Between the trimmed V and J ends, which lost 7 bases and 1 base, there was a span of 19 bases. The CDR3 loop spans 16 amino acids. CDR1 and CDR2 (germline): MNHEY, SVGEGT. CDR3 loop: CASTEGRQLKNTEAFF. Written as DNA, the CDR3 is TGTGCCAGCACCGAAGGGCGACAGTTAAAGAACACTGAAGCTTTCTTT.

This chain uses TRBV11-2 with TRBJ1-2; 7 nucleotides agree with TRBD1. Per the germline V gene, CDR1 is SGHAT and CDR2 is FQNNGV. V shed 6 bases and J 10 bases; nucleotides not matched to a gene: 20. This CDR3 is built from 16 residues. In DNA, the CDR3 is TGTGCCAGCAGTCCCCCAGGGGCGAACAGGGGTGAGGACTACACCTTC. It translates to CASSPPGANRGEDYTF.

As to this clonotype: Germline is not matched at one junction end, which may reflect a read error. V and J are TRBV5-6 and TRBJ2-5; 9 bases fit TRBD1. There are 20 residues in the CDR3. CDR1 is SGHDT and CDR2 is YYEEEE in the germline V gene. Written as DNA, the CDR3 is TGTGCCAGCAGCTTGGCCAACTCCGGGACAGGGATGGAATGGTTGGCGACCCAGTATTTC. It specifies CASSLANSGTGMEWLATQYF.

This clonotype was counted ten times or more. This sequence joins TRBV6-1 and TRBJ2-7; 7 bases match TRBD1. Germline assignment: CDR1 MNHNS and CDR2 SASEGT. The length of the CDR3 is 13 residues. The J segment lost 5 bases and the V segment lost 4 bases, leaving 5 bases of the junction unmatched. The chain's CDR3 is CASSGQGIDEQYF. The CDR3 bases are TGTGCCAGCAGTGGACAGGGTATCGACGAGCAGTACTTC.

The chain is built from TRBV11-2 and TRBJ2-7; D may be TRBD1 (7 bases). CDR3 length: 14 residues. CDR1 is SGHAT and CDR2 is FQNNGV in the germline V gene. Deletions cut 7 bases from V and 5 bases from J, with 18 bases between. DNA of the CDR3: TGTGCCAGCAACCCAGGGGGGAGAGGGCACGAGCAGTACTTC. It translates to CASNPGGRGHEQYF. The entire variable domain, with the rest obtained from reference TRBV11-2 and TRBJ2-7, is as follows: EAGVAQSPRYKIIEKRQSVAFWCNPISGHATLYWYQQILGQGPKLLIQFQNNGVVDDSQLPKDRFSAERLKGVDSTLKIQPAKLEDSAVYLCASNPGGRGHEQYFGPGTRLTVT.